The T cell receptor beta chain described here comes from a study of molecular identifiers for immune sequencing clone quantification. For the study at large: With replicates, the RNA of around 20,000 or 100,000 naive CD8 cells was split five ways and four were sequenced. The study's findings and limits: The study reportedly detected spiked Jurkat TCR RNA from one cell among about a million naive cells.

CDR1 is SGHDT, CDR2 YYEEEE, per germline. There are 15 residues in the CDR3. V lost 4 bases and J 1 base, leaving 11 bases between the germline ends. Previously reported methods and listed TCR primers produced the bulk TCR libraries. TCRdb re-derived calls from the PCR reads in MiXCR, one entry per CDR3 protein. This table has 65,000 or so distinct CDR3 sequences, around a sixth appearing once. Notes on this clonotype: Its cognate antigen is unknown.

The CD8+CD4-CCR7+CD45RA+ phenotype defined the sorted naive CD8 T cells. This clonotype originated in a human donor in good health. Some libraries in this study had Jurkat cell RNA spiked in. This chain uses TRBV5-6 with TRBJ2-2; D is ambiguous. Input material: naive CD8+ T cells from blood, with Jurkat cell RNA spiked in. The subset here: FACS-sorted CD8+CD4-CCR7+CD45RA+ naive T cells. The CDR3 bases are TGTGCCAGCAGCGAAGACACAATGAACACCGGGGAGCTGTTTTTT. As protein: CASSEDTMNTGELFF.